This T cell receptor (beta chain) was sequenced for a study of prognosis after radiotherapy for stage I lung cancer. V lost 1 base to trimming and J lost 4 bases, with 7 bases between them. The CDR3 contains 13 residues. Germline V gene data show CDR1 as KGHSH and CDR2 as LQKENI. This clonotype was detected many times. The antigen remains unidentified. The authors amplified TCR beta CDR3 from genomic DNA using two-round multiplex PCR. Amplification in first-round PCR relied on primers specific to each TRBV and TRBJ gene. TCRdb reprocessed the multiplex PCR reads via MiXCR and lists one record per CDR3 protein. The data show around 12,000 distinct CDR3 sequences, roughly 40% seen once. Study-wide points: Reports indicated that TRBV and TRBJ gene usage differed between patients with and without metastases, including differences in nine V and two J genes after SBRT.

Sequencing used PBMCs, obtained before or after stereotactic body radiation therapy (not recorded which). The V call is TRBV18, the J call TRBJ1-2, with unresolved D. This sequence originates from a donor over 45 with non-small cell lung cancer. In DNA, the CDR3 is TGTGCCAGCTCACCACAGGATGGCTATGGCTACACCTTC. Its translation is CASSPQDGYGYTF.